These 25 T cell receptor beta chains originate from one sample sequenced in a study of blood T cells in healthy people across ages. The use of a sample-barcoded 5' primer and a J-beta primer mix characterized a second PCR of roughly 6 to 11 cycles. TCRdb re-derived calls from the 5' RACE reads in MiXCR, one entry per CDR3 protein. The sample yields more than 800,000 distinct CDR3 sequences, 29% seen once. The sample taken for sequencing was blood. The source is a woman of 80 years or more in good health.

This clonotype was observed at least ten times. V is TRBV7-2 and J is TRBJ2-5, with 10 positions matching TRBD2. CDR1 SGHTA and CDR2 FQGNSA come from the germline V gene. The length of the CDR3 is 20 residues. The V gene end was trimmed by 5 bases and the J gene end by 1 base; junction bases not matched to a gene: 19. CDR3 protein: CASSPPSALAGVPVQETQYF. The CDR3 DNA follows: TGTGCCAGCAGCCCCCCATCGGCCCTAGCGGGGGTACCGGTCCAAGAGACCCAGTACTTC.

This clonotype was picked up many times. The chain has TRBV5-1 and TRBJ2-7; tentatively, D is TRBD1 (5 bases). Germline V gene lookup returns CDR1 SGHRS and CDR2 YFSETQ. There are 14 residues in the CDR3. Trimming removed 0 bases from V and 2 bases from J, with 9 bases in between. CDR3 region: CASSLVDRTYEQYF. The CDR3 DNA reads TGCGCCAGCAGCTTGGTAGACAGAACCTACGAGCAGTACTTC.

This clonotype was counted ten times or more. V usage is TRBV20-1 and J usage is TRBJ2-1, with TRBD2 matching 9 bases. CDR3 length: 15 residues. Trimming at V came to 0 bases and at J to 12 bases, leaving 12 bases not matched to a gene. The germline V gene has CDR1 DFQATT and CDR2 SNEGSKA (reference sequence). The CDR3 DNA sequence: TGCAGTGCTAGAGATCTGCGCGGGGGGGCTGTCGGGCAGTTCTTC. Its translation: CSARDLRGGAVGQFF.

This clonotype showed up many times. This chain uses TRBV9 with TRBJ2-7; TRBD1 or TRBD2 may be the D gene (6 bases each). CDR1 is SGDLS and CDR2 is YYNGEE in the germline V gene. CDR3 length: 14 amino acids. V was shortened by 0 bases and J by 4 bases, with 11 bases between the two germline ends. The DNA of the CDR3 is TGTGCCAGCAGCGTAGGAGGGGGGTTATACGAGCAGTACTTC. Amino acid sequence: CASSVGGGLYEQYF. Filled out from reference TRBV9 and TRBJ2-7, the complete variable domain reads DSGVTQTPKHLITATGQRVTLRCSPRSGDLSVYWYQQSLDQGLQFLIQYYNGEERAKGNILERFSAQQFPDLHSELNLSSLELGDSALYFCASSVGGGLYEQYFGPGTRLTVT.

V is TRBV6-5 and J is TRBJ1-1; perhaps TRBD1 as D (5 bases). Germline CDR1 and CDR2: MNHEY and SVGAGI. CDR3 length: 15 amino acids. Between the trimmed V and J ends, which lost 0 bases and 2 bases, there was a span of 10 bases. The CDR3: CASSYSDSPNTEAFF. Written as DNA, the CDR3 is TGTGCCAGCAGTTACTCTGACAGCCCCAACACTGAAGCTTTCTTT.

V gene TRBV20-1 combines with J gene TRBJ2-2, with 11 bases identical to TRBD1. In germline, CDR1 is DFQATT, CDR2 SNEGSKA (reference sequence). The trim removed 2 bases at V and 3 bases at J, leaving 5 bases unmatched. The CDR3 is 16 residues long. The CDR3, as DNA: TGCAGTGCTAGATCTGGGACAGGGGGATACACCGGGGAGCTGTTTTTT. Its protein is CSARSGTGGYTGELFF.

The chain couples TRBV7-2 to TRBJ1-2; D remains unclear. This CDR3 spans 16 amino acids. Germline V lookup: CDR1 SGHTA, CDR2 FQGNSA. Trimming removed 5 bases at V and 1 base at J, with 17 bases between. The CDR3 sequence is CASSTRSGRVNYGYTF. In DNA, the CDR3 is TGTGCCAGCAGCACTAGGAGCGGGAGGGTTAACTATGGCTACACCTTC. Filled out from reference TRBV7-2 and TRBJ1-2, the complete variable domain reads GAGVSQSPSNKVTEKGKDVELRCDPISGHTALYWYRQSLGQGLEFLIYFQGNSAPDKSGLPSDRFSAERTGGSVSTLTIQRTQQEDSAVYLCASSTRSGRVNYGYTFGSGTRLTVV.

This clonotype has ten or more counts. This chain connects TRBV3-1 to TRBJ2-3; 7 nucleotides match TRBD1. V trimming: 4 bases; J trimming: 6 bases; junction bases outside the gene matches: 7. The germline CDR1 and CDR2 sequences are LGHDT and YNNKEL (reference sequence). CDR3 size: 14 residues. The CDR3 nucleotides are TGTGCCAGCAGCCTGAGACAGGGCCCGGATACGCAGTATTTT. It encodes CASSLRQGPDTQYF.

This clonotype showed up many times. The CDR3 DNA is TGTGCCAGCAGCCCCCTAGGGGGGGGGGTGCAGTACTTC. This translates into CASSPLGGGVQYF. The chain is built from TRBV3-1 and TRBJ2-7, with D tentatively TRBD2 (7 bases). The CDR3 extends over 13 amino acids. V lost 4 bases and J lost 9, with 16 bases in between. Germline V gene sequence: CDR1 LGHDT, CDR2 YNNKEL (reference sequence).

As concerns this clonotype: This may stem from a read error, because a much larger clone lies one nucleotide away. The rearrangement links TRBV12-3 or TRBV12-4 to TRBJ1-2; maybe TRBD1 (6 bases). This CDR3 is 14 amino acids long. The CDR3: CASGLGRQVAGYTF. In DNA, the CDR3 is TGTGCCAGCGGTTTGGGGAGACAGGTGGCTGGCTACACCTTC.

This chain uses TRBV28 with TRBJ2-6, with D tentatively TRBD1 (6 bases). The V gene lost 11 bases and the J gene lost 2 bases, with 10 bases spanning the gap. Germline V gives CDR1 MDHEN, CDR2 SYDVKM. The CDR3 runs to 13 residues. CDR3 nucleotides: TGTGCCTGCTACAGGGCTGGGGCCAACGTCCTGACTTTC. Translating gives CACYRAGANVLTF. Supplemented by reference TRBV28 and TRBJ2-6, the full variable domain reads DVKVTQSSRYLVKRTGEKVFLECVQDMDHENMFWYRQDPGLGLRLIYFSYDVKMKEKGDIPEGYSVSREKKERFSLILESASTNQTSMYLCACYRAGANVLTFGAGSRLTVL.

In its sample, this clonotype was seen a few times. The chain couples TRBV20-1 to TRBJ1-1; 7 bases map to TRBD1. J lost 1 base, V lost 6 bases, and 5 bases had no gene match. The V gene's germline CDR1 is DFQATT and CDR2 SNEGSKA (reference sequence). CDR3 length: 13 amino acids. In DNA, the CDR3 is TGCAGTGCGGAAAGACAGGGGAACACTGAAGCTTTCTTT. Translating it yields CSAERQGNTEAFF.

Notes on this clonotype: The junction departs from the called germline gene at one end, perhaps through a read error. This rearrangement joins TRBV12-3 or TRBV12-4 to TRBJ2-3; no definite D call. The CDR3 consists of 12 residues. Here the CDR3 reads CASSLSPDAQYF. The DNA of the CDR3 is TGTGCCAGCAGTTTGAGCCCAGATGCGCAGTATTTT.

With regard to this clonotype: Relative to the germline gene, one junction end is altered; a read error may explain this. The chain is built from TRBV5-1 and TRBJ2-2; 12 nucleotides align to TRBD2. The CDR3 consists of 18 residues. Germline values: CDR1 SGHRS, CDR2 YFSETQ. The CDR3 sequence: CASSLGTSGVTTTGERFF. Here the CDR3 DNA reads TGCGCCAGCAGCTTGGGGACTAGCGGGGTGACGACAACCGGGGAGCGGTTTTTT. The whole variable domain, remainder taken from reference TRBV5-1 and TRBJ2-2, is KAGVTQTPRYLIKTRGQQVTLSCSPISGHRSVSWYQQTPGQGLQFLFEYFSETQRNKGNFPGRFSGRQFSNSRSEMNVSTLELGDSALYLCASSLGTSGVTTTGERFFGEGSRLTVL.

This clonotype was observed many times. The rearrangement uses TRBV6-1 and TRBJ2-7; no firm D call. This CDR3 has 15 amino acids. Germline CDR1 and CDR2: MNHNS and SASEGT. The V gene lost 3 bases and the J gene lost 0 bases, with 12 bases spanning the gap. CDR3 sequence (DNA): TGTGCCAGCAGTGAGGGCCCAGGTAGCTCCTACGAGCAGTACTTC. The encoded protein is CASSEGPGSSYEQYF.

Here the CDR3 DNA reads TGTGCCAGCAGCCCGAGGAACCCGACTTACAATGAGCAGTTCTTC. Translated: CASSPRNPTYNEQFF. V gene TRBV7-8 combines with J gene TRBJ2-1; D gene uncertain. Germline V gives CDR1 SGHVS, CDR2 FQNEAQ. With 5 bases removed from V and 4 bases from J, the gap between germline ends came to 15 bases. This CDR3 has 15 amino acids.

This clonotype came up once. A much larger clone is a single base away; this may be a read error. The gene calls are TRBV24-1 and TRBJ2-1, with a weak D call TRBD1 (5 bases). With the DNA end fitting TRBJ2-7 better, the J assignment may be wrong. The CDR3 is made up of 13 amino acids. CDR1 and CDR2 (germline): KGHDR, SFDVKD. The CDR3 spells CATSGGTYNEQYF. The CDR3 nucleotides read TGTGCCACCAGTGGGGGCACGTACAATGAGCAGTACTTC.

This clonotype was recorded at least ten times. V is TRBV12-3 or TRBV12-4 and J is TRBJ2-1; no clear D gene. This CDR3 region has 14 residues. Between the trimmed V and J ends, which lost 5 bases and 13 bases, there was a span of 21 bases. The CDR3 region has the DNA TGTGCCAGCAGTCACCCCTCCGCTAGACCAGACCAGTTCTTC. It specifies CASSHPSARPDQFF.

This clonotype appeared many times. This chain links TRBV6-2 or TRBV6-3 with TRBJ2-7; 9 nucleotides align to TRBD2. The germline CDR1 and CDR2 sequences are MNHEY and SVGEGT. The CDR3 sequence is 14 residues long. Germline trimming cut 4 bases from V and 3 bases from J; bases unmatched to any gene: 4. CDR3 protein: CASSSRGRDYEQYF. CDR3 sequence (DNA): TGTGCCAGCAGTTCCCGCGGGAGGGACTACGAGCAGTACTTC.

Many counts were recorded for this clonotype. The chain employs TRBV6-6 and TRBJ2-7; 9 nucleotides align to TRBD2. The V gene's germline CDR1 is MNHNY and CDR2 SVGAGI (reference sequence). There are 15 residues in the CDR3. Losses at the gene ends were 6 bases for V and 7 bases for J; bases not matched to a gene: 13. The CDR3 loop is CASRGATSGQTEQYF. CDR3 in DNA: TGTGCCAGCAGGGGGGCGACTAGCGGTCAAACAGAGCAGTACTTC.

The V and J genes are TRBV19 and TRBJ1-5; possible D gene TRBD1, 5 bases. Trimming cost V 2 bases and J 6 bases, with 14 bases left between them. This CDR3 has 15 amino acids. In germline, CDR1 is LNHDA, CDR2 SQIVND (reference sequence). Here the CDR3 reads CASSITREASQPQHF. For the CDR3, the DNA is TGTGCCAGTAGTATAACCAGGGAGGCCTCTCAGCCCCAGCATTTT. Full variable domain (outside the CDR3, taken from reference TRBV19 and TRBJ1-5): DGGITQSPKYLFRKEGQNVTLSCEQNLNHDAMYWYRQDPGQGLRLIYYSQIVNDFQKGDIAEGYSVSREKKESFPLTVTSAQKNPTAFYLCASSITREASQPQHFGDGTRLSIL.

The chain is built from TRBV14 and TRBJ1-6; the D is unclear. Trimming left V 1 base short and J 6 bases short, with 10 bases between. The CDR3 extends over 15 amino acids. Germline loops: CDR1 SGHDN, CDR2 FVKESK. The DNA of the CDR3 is TGTGCCAGCAGCCAAGCTGGGATGGGTAATTCACCCCTCCACTTT. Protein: CASSQAGMGNSPLHF.

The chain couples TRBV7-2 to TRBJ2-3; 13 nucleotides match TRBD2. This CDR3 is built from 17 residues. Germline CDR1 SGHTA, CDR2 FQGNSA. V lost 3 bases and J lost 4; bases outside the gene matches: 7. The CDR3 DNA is TGTGCCAGCAGCTTTATGACTAGCGGGAGGAAGGCAGATACGCAGTATTTT. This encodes CASSFMTSGRKADTQYF. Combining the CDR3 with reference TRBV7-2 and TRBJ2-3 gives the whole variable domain GAGVSQSPSNKVTEKGKDVELRCDPISGHTALYWYRQSLGQGLEFLIYFQGNSAPDKSGLPSDRFSAERTGGSVSTLTIQRTQQEDSAVYLCASSFMTSGRKADTQYFGPGTRLTVL.

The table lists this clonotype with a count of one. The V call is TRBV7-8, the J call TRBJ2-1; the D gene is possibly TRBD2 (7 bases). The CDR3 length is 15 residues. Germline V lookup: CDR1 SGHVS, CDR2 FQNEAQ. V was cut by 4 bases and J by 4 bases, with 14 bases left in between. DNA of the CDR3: TGTGCCAGCAGCTCTCGGGGGGCCCAATACAATGAGCAGTTCTTC. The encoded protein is CASSSRGAQYNEQFF.

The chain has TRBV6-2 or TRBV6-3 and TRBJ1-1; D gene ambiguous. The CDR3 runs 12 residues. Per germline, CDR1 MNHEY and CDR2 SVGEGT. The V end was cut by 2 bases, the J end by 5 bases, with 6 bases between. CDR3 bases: TGTGCCAGCAGTTACCTGGGGACTGAAGCTTTCTTT. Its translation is CASSYLGTEAFF.